This TCR beta chain was obtained from a study of shared clonotypes between healthy human individuals. The overall study: The study drew on two women and a few men aged 18 to 49 as donors. General observations from the study: Only blood underwent sampling, and tissue repertoires likely differ.

CDR1 and CDR2 from the germline V gene are SNHLY and FYNNEI. The V gene lost 10 bases and the J gene lost 1 base, with 16 bases spanning the gap. The CDR3 is 14 amino acids. The method was immunoSEQ multiplex PCR; TCRdb's version includes in-frame clones alone and lacks a portion of them. The sample records approximately 1,500,000 clones, roughly 96% being singletons. Concerning this clone: Its antigen remains unidentified.

This sequence was found in a young man in good health. The rearrangement links TRBV2 to TRBJ1-1; weak D call: TRBD1 (5 bases). Sequenced input: naive CD4+ T cells sorted from blood. Subset reported: CD45RA+ positively selected. The chain's CDR3 is CATREYTGNTEAFF. CDR3 nucleotides: TGTGCCACCCGGGAATATACAGGGAACACTGAAGCTTTCTTT.